The next 8 T cell receptor beta chains were all read from a single sample in a study of T cell responses to AZD1222 COVID-19 vaccine. TCRdb's copy holds only in-frame clones and misses some; the assay was immunoSEQ multiplex PCR. The sample yields approximately 140,000 clones, 90% to 95% seen once. Sequencing was performed on peripheral blood, taken 28 days after the second AZD1222 dose. The origin of the receptors is an adult who received the AZD1222 COVID-19 vaccine.

The genes are TRBV20-1 and TRBJ2-7; TRBD1 agrees at 8 bases. The CDR3 runs 13 residues. J lost 7 bases, V lost 3 bases, and 8 bases had no gene match. Germline V gene lookup returns CDR1 DFQATT and CDR2 SNEGSKA (reference sequence). The DNA of the CDR3 is TGCAGTGCTAGTCCCAGGGGGCAATGGGAGCAGTACTTC. Amino acids: CSASPRGQWEQYF.

The sample holds one count of this clone. V and J are TRBV3-1 (or the pseudogene TRBV3-2) and TRBJ2-3; 14 nucleotides line up with TRBD2. The CDR3 is made up of 17 amino acids. The junction had 9 bases not matched to a gene; V was cut back by 4 bases and J by 6 bases. The germline V gene encodes CDR1 LGHDT and CDR2 YNNKEL (reference sequence). CDR3 protein: CASSRGTSGSQKDTQYF. CDR3 DNA sequence: TGTGCCAGCAGCCGAGGGACTAGCGGGAGTCAAAAGGATACGCAGTATTTT.

This clone has just one count. This chain links TRBV4-1 with TRBJ1-1, with a tentative D call TRBD1 (5 bases). Germline CDR1 MGHRA, CDR2 YSYEKL. The length of the CDR3 is 15 residues. Trimming removed 4 bases at V and 0 bases at J, with 12 bases between. The CDR3 is CASSLTASMNTEAFF. The CDR3 nucleotides are TGCGCCAGCAGCCTGACAGCTTCCATGAACACTGAAGCTTTCTTT.

The chain links TRBV10-2 to TRBJ1-3; tentatively, D is TRBD1 (6 bases). This CDR3 has 14 residues. CDR1 WSHSY and CDR2 SAAADI come from the germline V gene. Trimming cost V 2 bases and J 2 bases, with 7 bases left between them. The chain's CDR3 is CASSEQGTGNTIYF. Here the CDR3 DNA reads TGCGCCAGCAGTGAGCAGGGGACTGGAAACACCATATATTTT.

The gene calls are TRBV4-3 and TRBJ2-1, with TRBD2 as a possible D gene (5 bases). V gave up 0 bases and J gave up 6 bases, with 18 bases separating them. The germline CDR1 and CDR2 sequences are LGHNA and YSLEER. The length of the CDR3 is 17 residues. The CDR3 region has the DNA TGCGCCAGCAGCCAAGATCAGTGGGTACTAGTCGGCAATGAGCAGTTCTTC. Its protein is CASSQDQWVLVGNEQFF.

The chain is built from TRBV11-3 and TRBJ1-6; 7 bases are a match to TRBD1. The CDR3 is 14 residues long. CDR1 and CDR2 from the germline V gene are SGHNT and YENEEA. With 4 bases clipped from V and 7 bases from J, the junction kept 4 bases outside the gene matches. CDR3 DNA sequence: TGTGCCAGCAGCTCAGGGACAGCCAATTCACCCCTCCACTTT. Amino acid sequence: CASSSGTANSPLHF.

CDR3 residues: CASSTRGNTIYF. CDR3 nucleotide sequence: TGTGCCAGCAGCACCCGGGGAAACACCATATATTTT. The rearrangement joins TRBV3-1 (or the pseudogene TRBV3-2) to TRBJ1-3; D uncertain. Per the germline V gene, CDR1 is LGHDT and CDR2 is YNNKEL (reference sequence). The CDR3 totals 12 residues. Deletions cut 5 bases from V and 4 bases from J, with 6 bases between.

This chain joins TRBV29-1 and TRBJ2-3, with D perhaps being TRBD1 or TRBD2 (5 bases each). The germline V gene encodes CDR1 SQVTM and CDR2 ANQGSEA. The V end was cut by 4 bases, the J end by 4 bases, with 12 bases between. The CDR3 contains 13 residues. This CDR3 reads CSVVGVGADTQYF. In DNA form, the CDR3 reads TGCAGCGTTGTGGGGGTGGGGGCAGATACGCAGTATTTT.